This T cell receptor (beta chain) is from a study of CD8 T cells in ankylosing spondylitis. General study findings and limits: Researchers reportedly found disease-linked clones significantly enriched in matched ankylosing spondylitis synovial fluid. Ankylosing spondylitis blood seemed to carry a telltale TCR beta motif made of roughly 8 highly homologous variants. Disease-linked clones displayed a CD8+ phenotype and appeared relatively rarely in peripheral blood.

Trimming removed 7 bases at V and 0 bases at J, with 12 bases between. Germline V CDR1 and CDR2: MDHEN, SYDVKM. The CDR3 contains 14 residues. This clonotype has only a few counts. What it recognizes is unknown. Researchers built TCR beta libraries using quantitative 5'-RACE with molecular barcodes. A single record per CDR3 protein comes from TCRdb applying MiXCR to the 5' RACE reads. The data show around 440,000 distinct CDR3 sequences, with more than 15% seen just once and over 1% held by the top ten. The sequence derives from a male donor with ankylosing spondylitis. The sample comprised blood, either unsorted or a sorted T cell fraction (not recorded which). V gene TRBV28 combines with J gene TRBJ1-1, with D hard to call. The CDR3 region is CASTHSEMNTEAFF. CDR3 bases: TGTGCCAGCACTCACTCGGAGATGAACACTGAAGCTTTCTTT.